This T cell receptor beta chain stems from a study of early stage breast cancer tumors. Study information: Most invasive tumors, about 75% of the 16, were ER+/PR+/HER2-.

Study-level results: Compared with adjacent normal breast tissue, tumors showed 2 to 3-fold greater T cell density and higher clonality. Tumor and normal breast were distinguished via blood comparison in most of the 16 patients. Commonly generated sequences made up most enriched TCRB sequences shared between patients.

As regards this clone: As yet, its antigen is unknown.

Sequencing used immunoSEQ multiplex PCR; TCRdb keeps in-frame clones, though not all of them. The sample consists of more than 55,000 clones, about 74% of them appearing once. This sequence originates from a young adult with breast cancer. The sequencing input was blood.

The CDR3 DNA reads TGTGCCTGGAGTTTAGGACTTAACACCGGGGAGCTGTTTTTT. Its translation: CAWSLGLNTGELFF. This sequence joins TRBV30 and TRBJ2-2; D may be TRBD2 (5 bases). In germline, CDR1 is GTSNPN, CDR2 SVGIG (reference sequence). The ends were cut back, 2 bases at V and 2 bases at J, with 9 bases in the middle. This CDR3 is 14 amino acids long. The entire variable domain, with the rest obtained from reference TRBV30 and TRBJ2-2, is as follows: SQTIHQWPATLVQPVGSPLSLECTVEGTSNPNLYWYRQAAGRGLQLLFYSVGIGQISSEVPQNLSASRPQDRQFILSSKKLLLSDSGFYLCAWSLGLNTGELFFGEGSRLTVL.